The 25 T cell receptor beta chains listed next were all sequenced from one sample in a study of blood T cells in healthy people across ages. Using a J-beta primer mix together with a sample-barcoded 5' primer, a second PCR was run for roughly 7 to 12 cycles. TCRdb re-analysed the 5' RACE reads in MiXCR, keeping a single row per CDR3 protein. The sample has about 1.1 million distinct CDR3 sequences; 35% to 40% are singletons. Sample: blood. All receptors derive from a young man in good health.

The chain recombines TRBV20-1 with TRBJ1-3; the D is unclear. Deletions cut 0 bases from V and 0 bases from J, with 6 bases between. This CDR3 contains 14 residues. Germline V CDR1 and CDR2: DFQATT, SNEGSKA (reference sequence). CDR3: CSARDRNSGNTIYF. The CDR3 DNA reads as TGCAGTGCTAGAGATCGGAACTCTGGAAACACCATATATTTT.

The CDR3: CASSQSIINEQFF. DNA for the CDR3: TGCGCCAGCAGCCAAAGCATTATAAATGAGCAGTTCTTC. The chain recombines TRBV4-3 with TRBJ2-1; D is uncertain. Per germline, CDR1 LGHNA and CDR2 YSLEER. Trimming took off 2 bases at V and 7 bases at J, with 9 bases between the two ends. This CDR3 spans 13 amino acids.

The chain recombines TRBV12-5 with TRBJ1-2; 7 bases map to TRBD1. V lost 6 bases to trimming and J lost 1 base; unmatched junction nucleotides: 5. Germline-derived CDR1 and CDR2 are LGHNT and FRNRAP. This CDR3 region has 14 residues. The CDR3 loop is CASGPGQSNYGYTF. DNA of the CDR3: TGTGCTAGTGGCCCGGGACAGAGTAACTATGGCTACACCTTC. Full variable domain (remainder filled in from reference TRBV12-5 and TRBJ1-2): DARVTQTPRHKVTEMGQEVTMRCQPILGHNTVFWYRQTMMQGLELLAYFRNRAPLDDSGMPKDRFSAEMPDATLATLKIQPSEPRDSAVYFCASGPGQSNYGYTFGSGTRLTVV.

The rearrangement joins TRBV5-1 to TRBJ2-2; D not certain. The CDR3 runs to 14 residues. V was pared by 6 bases and J by 1 base, with 10 bases between. The germline V gene has CDR1 SGHRS and CDR2 YFSETQ. CDR3 nucleotide sequence: TGCGCCAGCAACCCCGGTCAGAACACCGGGGAGCTGTTTTTT. This sequence encodes CASNPGQNTGELFF.

This clonotype was picked up a small number of times. V is TRBV4-3 and J is TRBJ1-2; D unclear. The V and J ends lost 4 bases and 8 bases respectively, with 23 bases between them. In germline, CDR1 is LGHNA, CDR2 YSLEER. The CDR3 is 16 residues long. CDR3 protein: CASSPNDGGLSEGYTF. The CDR3 DNA is TGCGCCAGCAGCCCCAACGATGGTGGACTGTCGGAGGGCTACACCTTC.

V and J are TRBV5-1 and TRBJ2-1; TRBD1 matches 7 bases. Looked up from germline, CDR1 is SGHRS and CDR2 is YFSETQ. Trimming took 3 bases from V and 3 from J; bases not matched to a gene: 9. This CDR3 has 16 amino acids. CDR3 loop: CASSSLGDSNYNEQFF. The CDR3, as DNA: TGCGCCAGCAGCTCCCTAGGGGACAGCAACTACAATGAGCAGTTCTTC.

The chain uses TRBV20-1 and TRBJ1-5; D is possibly TRBD1 (5 bases). This CDR3 is 15 amino acids long. Trimming took 0 bases from V and 5 from J, leaving 14 bases between them. The germline CDR1 and CDR2 sequences are DFQATT and SNEGSKA (reference sequence). CDR3 region: CSARDRGEGDQPQHF. CDR3 bases: TGCAGTGCTAGAGATCGGGGGGAGGGAGATCAGCCCCAGCATTTT.

The chain is built from TRBV20-1 and TRBJ1-6, with D uncertain. V lost 3 bases and J 3 bases, leaving 12 bases between the germline ends. CDR1 is DFQATT, CDR2 SNEGSKA, per germline (reference sequence). This CDR3 is built from 15 residues. The CDR3 here is CSASKGQLYNSPLHF. The CDR3 nucleotides read TGCAGTGCTAGTAAAGGCCAGCTCTATAATTCACCCCTCCACTTT.

This clonotype turned up a few times. V is TRBV2 and J is TRBJ2-1; D possibly corresponds to TRBD2 (6 bases). Trimming stripped 3 bases from V and 10 bases from J, with 16 bases between. CDR1 is SNHLY, CDR2 FYNNEI, per germline. CDR3 length: 14 amino acids. The CDR3 DNA reads as TGTGCCAGCAGTGACCCTCCGGAGGGCTCCGAGCAGTTCTTC. Translation: CASSDPPEGSEQFF.

This chain connects TRBV12-3 or TRBV12-4 to TRBJ2-3; tentatively, D is TRBD1 or TRBD2 (6 bases each). V was shortened by 6 bases and J by 3 bases, with 13 bases between the two germline ends. This CDR3 has 14 amino acids. In DNA, the CDR3 is TGTGCCAGCAGAAGGGGGGACGCAACAGATACGCAGTATTTT. Translated, it gives CASRRGDATDTQYF.

This clonotype was counted only a few times. The rearrangement uses TRBV7-2 and TRBJ2-7, with TRBD1 matching 7 bases. The V gene end was trimmed by 5 bases and the J gene end by 2 bases; junction bases not matched to a gene: 12. The CDR3 extends over 16 amino acids. Germline V gene lookup returns CDR1 SGHTA and CDR2 FQGNSA. The chain's CDR3 is CASSRIGTAPTYEQYF. The CDR3 region has the DNA TGTGCCAGCAGCAGAATCGGGACAGCCCCCACCTACGAGCAGTACTTC.

The V and J genes are TRBV3-1 and TRBJ2-2; D ambiguous. This CDR3 comprises 14 residues. CDR1 is LGHDT and CDR2 is YNNKEL in the germline V gene (reference sequence). Trimming left V 2 bases short and J 0 bases short, with 4 bases between. The CDR3 DNA is TGTGCCAGCAGCCAATACACGAACACCGGGGAGCTGTTTTTT. Its protein is CASSQYTNTGELFF.

The chain uses TRBV29-1 and TRBJ2-5, with 7 bases fitting TRBD1. The CDR3 consists of 12 residues. Trimming at V came to 5 bases and at J to 2 bases, leaving 2 bases not matched to a gene. The germline gives CDR1 SQVTM, CDR2 ANQGSEA. For the CDR3, the DNA is TGCAGCGTTAGACAGGGACAAGAGACCCAGTACTTC. This codes for CSVRQGQETQYF.

This clonotype was seen a handful of times. The V gene is TRBV20-1, the J gene TRBJ2-1, with D possibly called TRBD1 or TRBD2 (5 bases each). Trimming took 6 bases from V and 9 from J, leaving 21 bases between them. The CDR3 runs to 14 residues. Germline assignment: CDR1 DFQATT and CDR2 SNEGSKA (reference sequence). Here the CDR3 reads CSAAGTPPSSEQFF. CDR3 coding DNA: TGCAGTGCCGCCGGGACGCCTCCAAGTAGTGAGCAGTTCTTC.

This chain links TRBV20-1 with TRBJ2-7; D uncertain. The J call is uncertain, as TRBJ2-5 better fits the DNA end. CDR1 DFQATT and CDR2 SNEGSKA come from the germline V gene (reference sequence). This CDR3 has 15 amino acids. This CDR3 reads CSARVGQWARETQYF. The DNA of the CDR3 is TGCAGTGCTAGAGTGGGCCAGTGGGCAAGGGAGACCCAGTACTTC.

This rearrangement joins TRBV7-2 to TRBJ2-5; D possibly matches TRBD1 or TRBD2 (5 bases each). The end of the DNA aligns better with TRBJ2-1, so the J call may be wrong. CDR3 length equals 15 residues. CDR1 is SGHTA, CDR2 FQGNSA, per germline. The CDR3 DNA reads as TGTGCCAGCAGCTCGGGACCATTTTACCCAGAGACCCAGTTCTTC. It specifies CASSSGPFYPETQFF.

CDR3 residues: CASSLNPGATEAFF. CDR3 bases: TGTGCCAGCAGCTTAAATCCGGGGGCAACTGAAGCTTTCTTT. The chain combines TRBV7-3 with TRBJ1-1; D perhaps matches TRBD1 (6 bases). CDR3 length equals 14 residues. V lost 1 base and J 5 bases, leaving 11 bases between the germline ends. Germline CDR1 SGHTA, CDR2 FQGTGA.

This clonotype was seen only a few times. CDR3 DNA: TGCGCCAGCGGCAGGGTCGGGCGGAACACTGAAGCTTTCTTT. Translated: CASGRVGRNTEAFF. The genes are TRBV5-1 and TRBJ1-1; the D gene is possibly TRBD1 (5 bases). The CDR3 is made up of 14 amino acids. Trimming cost V 7 bases and J 1 base, with 14 bases left between them. CDR1 SGHRS and CDR2 YFSETQ come from the germline V gene.

The sample holds a few counts of this clonotype. The J gene is TRBJ2-7, the V gene TRBV6-5, with TRBD1 as a possible D gene (6 bases). Germline assignment: CDR1 MNHEY and CDR2 SVGAGI. The CDR3 has 13 amino acids. Trimming removed 6 bases from V and 2 bases from J, with 11 bases in between. The CDR3 DNA is TGTGCCAGCAGAGCCGGGACAACCTACGAGCAGTACTTC. Amino acids: CASRAGTTYEQYF.

The chain has TRBV3-1 and TRBJ2-7, with D perhaps TRBD2 (6 bases). This CDR3 region has 14 residues. Trimming pared 0 bases from V and 4 bases from J, leaving 10 bases between. Germline CDR1 is LGHDT and CDR2 is YNNKEL (reference sequence). CDR3 residues: CASSQDARGYEQYF. The CDR3 DNA reads TGTGCCAGCAGCCAAGATGCTCGGGGGTACGAGCAGTACTTC.

The chain couples TRBV5-1 to TRBJ1-6, with D maybe TRBD1 (5 bases). V lost 0 bases and J lost 9, with 10 bases in between. Germline V CDR1 and CDR2: SGHRS, YFSETQ. The CDR3 is 14 amino acids. CDR3 coding DNA: TGCGCCAGCAGCTTGGCCGGGGGTGCTTCACCCCTCCACTTT. Encoded protein: CASSLAGGASPLHF.

This clonotype was observed a handful of times. The chain combines TRBV20-1 with TRBJ2-1; TRBD2 matches at 10 bases. Germline trimming cut 7 bases from V and 3 bases from J; bases unmatched to any gene: 6. Germline values: CDR1 DFQATT, CDR2 SNEGSKA (reference sequence). This CDR3 is built from 14 residues. In DNA form, the CDR3 reads TGCAGTGTCCCACTAGCGGGGATCTACAATGAGCAGTTCTTC. Translated, it gives CSVPLAGIYNEQFF.

The chain joins TRBV7-2 to TRBJ1-2, with D hard to call. The CDR3 sequence is 14 residues long. Per germline, CDR1 SGHTA and CDR2 FQGNSA. Trimming took 3 bases from V and 5 from J, leaving 13 bases between them. The CDR3 DNA sequence: TGTGCCAGCAGCTTTGTCCCCCCCTTATATGGCTACACCTTC. Amino acid sequence: CASSFVPPLYGYTF. Using reference TRBV7-2 and TRBJ1-2 for the parts outside the CDR3, the full variable domain is GAGVSQSPSNKVTEKGKDVELRCDPISGHTALYWYRQSLGQGLEFLIYFQGNSAPDKSGLPSDRFSAERTGGSVSTLTIQRTQQEDSAVYLCASSFVPPLYGYTFGSGTRLTVV.

In its sample, this clonotype was seen once. The chain combines TRBV9 with TRBJ2-3; weak D call: TRBD2 (5 bases). The V end lost 0 bases, the J end lost 11 bases, and 16 bases lay between the germline ends. Germline assignment: CDR1 SGDLS and CDR2 YYNGEE. This CDR3 has 14 amino acids. CDR3 in DNA: TGTGCCAGCAGCGTAGCGACTCCCCCTGGGAGGCAGTATTTT. Its translation: CASSVATPPGRQYF.

This clonotype showed up many times. This sequence joins TRBV25-1 and TRBJ1-6; maybe TRBD1 (5 bases). Looked up from germline, CDR1 is MGHDK and CDR2 is SYGVNS. There are 13 residues in the CDR3. Trimming took off 3 bases at V and 7 bases at J, with 7 bases between the two ends. The CDR3 sequence is CASSEAGNSPLHF. The CDR3 DNA is TGTGCCAGCAGTGAGGCAGGGAATTCACCCCTCCACTTT.